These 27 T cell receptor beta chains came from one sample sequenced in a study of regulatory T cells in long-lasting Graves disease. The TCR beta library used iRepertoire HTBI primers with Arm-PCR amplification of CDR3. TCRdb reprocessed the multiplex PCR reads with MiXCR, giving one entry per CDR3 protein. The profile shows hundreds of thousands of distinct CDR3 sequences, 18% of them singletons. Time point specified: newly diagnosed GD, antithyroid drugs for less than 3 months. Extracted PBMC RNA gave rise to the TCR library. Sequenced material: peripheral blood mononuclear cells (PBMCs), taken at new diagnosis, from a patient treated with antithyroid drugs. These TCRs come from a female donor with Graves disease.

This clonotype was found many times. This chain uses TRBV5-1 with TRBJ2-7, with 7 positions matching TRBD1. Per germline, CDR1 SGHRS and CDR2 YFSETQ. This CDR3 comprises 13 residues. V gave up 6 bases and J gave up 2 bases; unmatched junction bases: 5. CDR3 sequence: CASTWDSAYEQYF. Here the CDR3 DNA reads TGCGCCAGCACCTGGGACAGTGCCTACGAGCAGTACTTC. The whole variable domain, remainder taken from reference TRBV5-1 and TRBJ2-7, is KAGVTQTPRYLIKTRGQQVTLSCSPISGHRSVSWYQQTPGQGLQFLFEYFSETQRNKGNFPGRFSGRQFSNSRSEMNVSTLELGDSALYLCASTWDSAYEQYFGPGTRLTVT.

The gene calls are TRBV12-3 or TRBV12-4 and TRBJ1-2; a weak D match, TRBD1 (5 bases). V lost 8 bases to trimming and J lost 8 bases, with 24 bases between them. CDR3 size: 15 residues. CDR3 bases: TGTGCCAGCGGCCCCGCCCGGGGCCTTCACCACGGCTACACCTTC. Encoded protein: CASGPARGLHHGYTF.

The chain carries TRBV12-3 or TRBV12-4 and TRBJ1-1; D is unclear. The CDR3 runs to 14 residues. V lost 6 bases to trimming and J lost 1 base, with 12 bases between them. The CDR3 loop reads CASSRQVRNTEAFF. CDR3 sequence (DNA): TGTGCCAGCAGCCGACAAGTAAGGAACACTGAAGCTTTCTTT.

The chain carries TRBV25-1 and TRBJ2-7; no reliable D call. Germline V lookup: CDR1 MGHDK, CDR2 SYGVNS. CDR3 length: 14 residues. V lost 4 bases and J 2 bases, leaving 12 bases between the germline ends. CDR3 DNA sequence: TGTGCCAGCAGTGCCCAGCGTGAAACCTACGAGCAGTACTTC. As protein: CASSAQRETYEQYF.

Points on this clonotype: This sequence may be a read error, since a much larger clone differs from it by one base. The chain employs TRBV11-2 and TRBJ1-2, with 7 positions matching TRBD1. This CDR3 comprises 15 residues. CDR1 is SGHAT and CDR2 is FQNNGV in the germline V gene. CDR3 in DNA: TGTGCCAGCAGCACCCACAGGGGAGTGGGCTATGGCCACACCTTC. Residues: CASSTHRGVGYGHTF. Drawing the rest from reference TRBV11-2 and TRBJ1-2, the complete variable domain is EAGVAQSPRYKIIEKRQSVAFWCNPISGHATLYWYQQILGQGPKLLIQFQNNGVVDDSQLPKDRFSAERLKGVDSTLKIQPAKLEDSAVYLCASSTHRGVGYGHTFGSGTRLTVV.

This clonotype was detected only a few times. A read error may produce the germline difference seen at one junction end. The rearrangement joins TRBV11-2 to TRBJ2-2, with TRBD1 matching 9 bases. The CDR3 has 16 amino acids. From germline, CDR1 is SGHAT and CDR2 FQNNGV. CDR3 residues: CASSPGTGKNTGELVF. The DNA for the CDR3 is TGTGCCAGCAGCCCTGGGACAGGGAAGAACACCGGGGAGCTGGTTTTT.

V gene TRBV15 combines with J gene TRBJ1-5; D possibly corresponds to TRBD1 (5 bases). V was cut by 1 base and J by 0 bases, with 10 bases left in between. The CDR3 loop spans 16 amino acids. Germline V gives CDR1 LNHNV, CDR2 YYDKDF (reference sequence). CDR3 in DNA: TGTGCCACCAGCAGAGCCAGGGATAATAGCAATCAGCCCCAGCATTTT. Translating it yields CATSRARDNSNQPQHF.

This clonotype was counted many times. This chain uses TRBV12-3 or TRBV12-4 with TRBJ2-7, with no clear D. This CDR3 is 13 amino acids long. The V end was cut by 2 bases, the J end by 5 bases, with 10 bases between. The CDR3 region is CASSLIIGDEQYF. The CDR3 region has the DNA TGTGCCAGCAGTTTAATTATTGGGGACGAGCAGTACTTC.

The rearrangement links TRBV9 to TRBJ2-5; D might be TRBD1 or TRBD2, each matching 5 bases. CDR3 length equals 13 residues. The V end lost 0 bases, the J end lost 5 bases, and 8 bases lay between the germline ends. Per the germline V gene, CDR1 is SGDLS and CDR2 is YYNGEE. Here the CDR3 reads CASSVGGTETQYF. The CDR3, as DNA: TGTGCCAGCAGCGTAGGGGGGACCGAGACCCAGTACTTC.

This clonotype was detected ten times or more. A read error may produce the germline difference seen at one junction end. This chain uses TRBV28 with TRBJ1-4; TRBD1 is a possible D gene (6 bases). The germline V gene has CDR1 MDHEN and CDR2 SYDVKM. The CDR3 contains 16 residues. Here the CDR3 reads CASSLWRGAYGEKLFF. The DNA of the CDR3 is TGTGCCAGCAGTCTATGGCGGGGGGCGTATGGTGAAAAACTGTTTTTT.

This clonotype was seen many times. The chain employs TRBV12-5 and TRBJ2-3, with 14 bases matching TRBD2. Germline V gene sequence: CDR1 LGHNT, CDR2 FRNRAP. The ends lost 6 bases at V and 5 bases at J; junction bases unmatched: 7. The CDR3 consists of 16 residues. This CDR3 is CASGPGLAGARDTQYF. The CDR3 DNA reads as TGTGCTAGTGGCCCGGGACTAGCGGGAGCGAGAGATACGCAGTATTTT.

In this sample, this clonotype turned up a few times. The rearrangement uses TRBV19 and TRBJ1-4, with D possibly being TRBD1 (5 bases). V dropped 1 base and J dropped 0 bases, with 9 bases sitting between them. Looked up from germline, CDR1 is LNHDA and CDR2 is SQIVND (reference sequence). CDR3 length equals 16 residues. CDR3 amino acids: CASSIAGPATNEKLFF. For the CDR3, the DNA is TGTGCCAGTAGTATAGCGGGACCGGCAACTAATGAAAAACTGTTTTTT.

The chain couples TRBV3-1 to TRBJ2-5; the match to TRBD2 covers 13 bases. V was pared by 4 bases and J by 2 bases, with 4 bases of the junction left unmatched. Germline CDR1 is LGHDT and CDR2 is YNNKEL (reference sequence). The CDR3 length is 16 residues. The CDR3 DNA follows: TGTGCCAGCAGCCTCGGACTAGCGGGGGTACAAGAGACCCAGTACTTC. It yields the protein CASSLGLAGVQETQYF.

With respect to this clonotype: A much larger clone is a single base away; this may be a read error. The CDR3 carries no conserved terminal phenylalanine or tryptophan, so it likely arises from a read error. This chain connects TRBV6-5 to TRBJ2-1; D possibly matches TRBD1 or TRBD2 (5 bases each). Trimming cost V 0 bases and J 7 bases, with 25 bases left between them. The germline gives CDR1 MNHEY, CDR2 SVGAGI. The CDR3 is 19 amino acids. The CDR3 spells CASSYSGIGWGRSGNEQFS. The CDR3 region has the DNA TGTGCCAGCAGTTACTCTGGGATAGGGTGGGGGAGAAGCGGTAATGAGCAGTTCTCC.

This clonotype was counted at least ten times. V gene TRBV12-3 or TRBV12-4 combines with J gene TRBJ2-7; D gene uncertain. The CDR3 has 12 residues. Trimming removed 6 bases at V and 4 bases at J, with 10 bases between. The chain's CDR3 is CASRLDRYEQYF. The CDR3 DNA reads TGTGCCAGCAGATTGGACCGTTACGAGCAGTACTTC.

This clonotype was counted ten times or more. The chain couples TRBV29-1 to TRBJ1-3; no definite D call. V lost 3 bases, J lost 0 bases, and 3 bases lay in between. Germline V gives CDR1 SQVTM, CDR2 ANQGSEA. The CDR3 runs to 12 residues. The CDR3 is CSVDTSGNTIYF. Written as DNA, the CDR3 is TGCAGCGTTGACACCTCTGGAAACACCATATATTTT.

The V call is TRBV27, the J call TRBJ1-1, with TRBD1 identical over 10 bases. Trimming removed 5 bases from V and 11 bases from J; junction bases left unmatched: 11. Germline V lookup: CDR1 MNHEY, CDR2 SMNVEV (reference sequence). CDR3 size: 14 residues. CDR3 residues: CASSAMTGGAVAFF. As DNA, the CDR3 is TGTGCCAGCAGTGCGATGACAGGGGGCGCGGTCGCTTTCTTT.

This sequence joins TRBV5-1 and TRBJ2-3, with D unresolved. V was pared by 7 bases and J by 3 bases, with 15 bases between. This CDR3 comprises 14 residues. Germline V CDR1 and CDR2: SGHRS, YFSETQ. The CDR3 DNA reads TGCGCCAGCTTCTCCCACCAGTGGACAGATACGCAGTATTTT. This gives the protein CASFSHQWTDTQYF.

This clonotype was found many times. The CDR3 loop is CASSIDTNYGYTF. DNA for the CDR3: TGTGCCAGTAGTATAGATACTAACTATGGCTACACCTTC. J is TRBJ1-2 and V is TRBV19; D call uncertain. This CDR3 has 13 amino acids. Germline V gives CDR1 LNHDA, CDR2 SQIVND (reference sequence). V lost 0 bases and J 0 bases, leaving 2 bases between the germline ends.

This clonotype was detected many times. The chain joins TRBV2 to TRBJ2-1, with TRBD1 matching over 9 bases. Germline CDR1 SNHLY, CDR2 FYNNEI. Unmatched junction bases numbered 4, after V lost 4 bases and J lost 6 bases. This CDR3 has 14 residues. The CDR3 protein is CASSAGTGFNEQFF. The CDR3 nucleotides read TGTGCCAGCAGTGCCGGGACAGGGTTCAATGAGCAGTTCTTC. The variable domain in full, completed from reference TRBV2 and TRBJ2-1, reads EPEVTQTPSHQVTQMGQEVILRCVPISNHLYFYWYRQILGQKVEFLVSFYNNEISEKSEIFDDQFSVERPDGSNFTLKIRSTKLEDSAMYFCASSAGTGFNEQFFGPGTRLTVL.

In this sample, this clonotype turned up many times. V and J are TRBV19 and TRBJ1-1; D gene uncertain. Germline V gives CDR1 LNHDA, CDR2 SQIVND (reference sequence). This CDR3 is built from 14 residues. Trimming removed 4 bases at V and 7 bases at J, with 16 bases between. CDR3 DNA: TGTGCCAGTAGTACCTTTGCGCAGGCTGGTGAAGCTTTCTTT. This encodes CASSTFAQAGEAFF.

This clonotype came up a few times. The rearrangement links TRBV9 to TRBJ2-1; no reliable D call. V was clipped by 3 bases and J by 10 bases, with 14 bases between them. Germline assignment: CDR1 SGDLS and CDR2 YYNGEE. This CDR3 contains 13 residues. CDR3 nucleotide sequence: TGTGCCAGCAGCGACCCCCACTCCTTGGAGCAGTTCTTC. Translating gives CASSDPHSLEQFF.

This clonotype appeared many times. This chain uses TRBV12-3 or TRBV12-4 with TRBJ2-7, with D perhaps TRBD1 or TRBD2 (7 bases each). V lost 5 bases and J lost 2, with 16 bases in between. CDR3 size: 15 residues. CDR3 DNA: TGTGCCAGCAGTCAGCGGGACAGACTAACCTACGAGCAGTACTTC. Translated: CASSQRDRLTYEQYF.

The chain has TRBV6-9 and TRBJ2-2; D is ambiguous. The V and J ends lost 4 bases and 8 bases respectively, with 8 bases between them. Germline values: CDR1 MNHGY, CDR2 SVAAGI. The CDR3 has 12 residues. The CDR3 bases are TGTGCCAGCAGTTCTGGTTTGGGGGAGCTGTTTTTT. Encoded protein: CASSSGLGELFF.

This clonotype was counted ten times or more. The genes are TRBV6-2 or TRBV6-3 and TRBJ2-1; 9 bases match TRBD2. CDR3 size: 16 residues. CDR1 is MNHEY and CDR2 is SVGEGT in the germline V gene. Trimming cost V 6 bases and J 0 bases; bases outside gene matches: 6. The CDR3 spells CASSRTSASSYNEQFF. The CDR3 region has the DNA TGTGCCAGCAGCAGGACTAGCGCGAGCTCCTACAATGAGCAGTTCTTC.

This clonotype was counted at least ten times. The CDR3 reads CASTLLGTQYF. As DNA, the CDR3 is TGTGCCAGCACCCTCCTCGGGACCCAGTACTTC. The chain has TRBV12-3 or TRBV12-4 and TRBJ2-5; D is unresolved. The CDR3 has 11 amino acids. V shed 7 bases and J shed 7 bases, with 10 bases lying between them.

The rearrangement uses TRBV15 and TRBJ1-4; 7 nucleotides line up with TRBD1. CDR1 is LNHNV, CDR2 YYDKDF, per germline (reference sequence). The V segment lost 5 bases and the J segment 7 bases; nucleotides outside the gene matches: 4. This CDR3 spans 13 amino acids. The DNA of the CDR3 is TGTGCCACCAGCGAGACAGGGACTGAAAAACTGTTTTTT. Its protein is CATSETGTEKLFF. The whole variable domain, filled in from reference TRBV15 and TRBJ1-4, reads DAMVIQNPRYQVTQFGKPVTLSCSQTLNHNVMYWYQQKSSQAPKLLFHYYDKDFNNEADTPDNFQSRRPNTSFCFLDIRSPGLGDTAMYLCATSETGTEKLFFGSGTQLSVL.